The clone carrying this TCR beta chain turned up a few times. The antigen is unknown. This entry is derived from a study of early T cells in non-severe SARS-CoV-2 infection. Study-level background: The authors sequenced bulk RNA from unsorted whole blood, leaving chains unpaired.

Study-wide findings and caveats: VDJdb matching, biased toward anti-spike CD8 responses, missed private and CD4 specificities.

Trimming removed 3 bases from V and 4 bases from J; junction bases left unmatched: 3. Germline CDR1 and CDR2: DFQATT and SNEGSKA (reference sequence). The CDR3 spans 13 residues. Individual cDNA molecules were tagged with unique molecular identifiers, the study reported. MiXCR was run by TCRdb on the 5' RACE reads, yielding one entry per CDR3 protein. This table holds about 110,000 distinct CDR3 sequences, about 12% found once. Sequences were obtained from whole blood. The TCR was taken from an adult who was a healthcare worker with PCR-confirmed SARS-CoV-2 infection or an uninfected control (not recorded which). The rearrangement links TRBV20-1 to TRBJ2-1; 7 nucleotides align to TRBD2. The CDR3 reads CSASTSDYNEQFF. CDR3 DNA sequence: TGCAGTGCTAGTACTAGCGATTACAATGAGCAGTTCTTC.